This T cell receptor beta chain is drawn from a study of T-cell memory formation after mild COVID-19 (dated by TCRdb to the early 2020s). At the level of the whole study: TCR sequence clusters from the two donors were found to be largely donor specific. In a couple of donors, T-cell clones that expanded and contracted after mild COVID-19 were followed by sequencing TCRalpha and TCRbeta repertoires longitudinally. The cohort was made up of two young adult volunteers, one female and one male, who were previously healthy.

Ficoll-Paque density gradient centrifugation was used to isolate PBMCs. General conclusions and limits of the study: Whether the second-wave clones peaking on day 37 were SARS-CoV-2 specific was not confirmed. The study covered only a couple of mild cases, and larger cohorts including severe cases with pre-infection samples were considered necessary. Clones contracting from day 15 to 85 had balanced CD4/CD8 phenotypes, while a second wave expanding from day 15 to 37 was biased towards CD4+. Contracting CD4+ clones appeared mostly in the CM and EM memory subsets, whereas CD8+ clones were enriched in EMRA. Some responding clones were found in pre-infection memory, which suggests that pre-existing cross-reactive memory T cells took part in the SARS-CoV-2 response.

Points on this clonotype: What this receptor recognizes is not known. No base qualities exist here, and no much larger clone lies one base off it.

The sequencing machine was an Illumina NovaSeq 6000. TCRalpha and TCRbeta cDNA libraries were built by 5'RACE with constant-segment primers, adding sample barcodes and unique molecular identifiers. RNA was extracted from every sample with Trizol reagent. Library amplification was performed in two PCR steps, and a second sample barcode and Illumina TruSeq adapters were introduced in the second step. The libraries were sequenced on an Illumina NovaSeq using 2 x 150 bp paired-end reads. The study's own analysis went as follows. Demultiplexing of reads and collapsing into UMI-guided consensus sequences were performed with migec v1.2.7. Using mixcr v2.1.11, UMI consensuses were aligned to TRA and TRB V and J templates and then assembled into clonotypes. A clonotype was counted as expanded or contracted only when both edgeR and NoisET called the clonotype significant, with the noise models trained on biological replicates. For edgeR calls, the thresholds were a false discovery rate-adjusted p below 0.01 and a log2 fold-change of 1. As an exploratory analysis of dynamics, max-normalized trajectories of the 1000 most abundant clonotypes were examined with PCA combined with hierarchical clustering. Separately sequenced CD4+ and CD8+ repertoires were used to assign the CD4 or CD8 phenotype of responding clones. TCRdb trimmed public reads at Q25 via fastp, called clones via MiXCR and kept in-frame beta chains. Records with the same CDR3 protein are collapsed into one entry carrying the most frequent genes and DNA. These V and J calls rely on TCRdb rather than the paper's analysis. The sample yields over 400,000 distinct CDR3 sequences; about 22% were counted once. The biggest ten clones account for about an eighth of the sample.

The CDR3, cysteine through phenylalanine, is 14 amino acids long. Only the CDR3 DNA is retained, 42 bases long and in frame from the first base. V was cut back by 3 bases and J by 4 bases, leaving a gap of 9 bases between them. CDR1 is given as SEHNR and CDR2 as FQNEAQ, both from the germline V gene (reference sequence). The source of this sequence is an adult woman who had mild COVID-19 (a few samples of this study predate the infection). The sample titles of this study are shuffled in the database, so cell type and time point are left out; the donor was told from shared clones. The rearrangement joined TRBV7-9 to TRBJ2-2; no D gene can be assigned with confidence. The sequenced sample was PBMCs or a T cell subset sorted from them (not recorded which). The bases are TGTGCCAGCAGCTTCCTGCGAGCCACCGGGGAGCTGTTTTTT. It is translated as CASSFLRATGELFF.